A single TCR beta chain is shown here with its context. The data are from a study of radiotherapy plus CTLA-4 blockade in lung cancer. Here immunoSEQ multiplex PCR was the method, and the copy in TCRdb shows in-frame clones only, minus some. The data show around 78,000 clones, 78% seen once. The sequence was obtained from a human donor with non-small cell lung cancer who had a partial response to radiotherapy plus ipilimumab. Some clones in this sample may be carry-over from other donors' samples. Sequenced here: peripheral blood, sampled from a patient treated with radiotherapy plus ipilimumab.

For the CDR3, the DNA is TGCGCCAGCAGTGATATTAGCGGGATTAACACAGATACGCAGTATTTT. It specifies CASSDISGINTDTQYF. The V gene is TRBV10-1, the J gene TRBJ2-3, with 8 bases fitting TRBD2. The CDR3 covers 16 residues. Losses at the gene ends were 3 bases for V and 2 bases for J; bases not matched to a gene: 7. The germline gives CDR1 WNHNN, CDR2 SYGVQD (reference sequence).